Below are 25 T cell receptor beta chains sequenced from a single sample in a study of shared clonotypes between healthy human individuals. The method was immunoSEQ multiplex PCR; TCRdb's version includes in-frame clones alone and lacks a portion of them. Among around 1.5 million clones listed, 98% were seen once. The material sequenced was naive CD4+ T cells sorted from blood. Documented subset: CD45RA+ positively selected. All receptors derive from a young man in good health.

The chain joins TRBV9 to TRBJ1-3; TRBD1 agrees at 7 bases. Germline V CDR1 and CDR2: SGDLS, YYNGEE. V trimming: 4 bases; J trimming: 4 bases; junction bases outside the gene matches: 5. The CDR3 totals 14 residues. The DNA for the CDR3 is TGTGCCAGCAGCCGAAGGGACAGAGGAAACACCATATATTTT. Encoded protein: CASSRRDRGNTIYF.

This chain connects TRBV19 to TRBJ2-1; D perhaps matches TRBD2 (5 bases). The CDR3 length is 16 residues. Germline assignment: CDR1 LNHDA and CDR2 SQIVND (reference sequence). V lost 5 bases to trimming and J lost 2 bases, with 16 bases between them. The CDR3 nucleotides are TGTGCCAGTAGTTCTCGCCTGAGGGCCGCCTACAATGAGCAGTTCTTC. This sequence encodes CASSSRLRAAYNEQFF.

A note on this clone: This sample includes further DNA sequences coding for the same CDR3. The J gene is TRBJ2-2, the V gene TRBV5-1; no clear D. The CDR3 totals 15 residues. Germline CDR1 reads SGHRS; CDR2 reads YFSETQ. The V and J ends lost 0 bases and 1 base respectively, with 7 bases between them. The DNA for the CDR3 is TGCGCCAGCAGCTTGGAAGGGCTGAACACCGGGGAGCTGTTTTTT. Translation gives CASSLEGLNTGELFF.

The V and J genes are TRBV2 and TRBJ1-2; a possible D gene is TRBD1 (6 bases). The germline CDR1 and CDR2 sequences are SNHLY and FYNNEI. This CDR3 spans 13 amino acids. Deletions cut 2 bases from V and 4 bases from J, with 8 bases between. Written as DNA, the CDR3 is TGTGCCAGCAGTGAAACAGGGACCTATGGCTACACCTTC. Translated: CASSETGTYGYTF.

Note on this clone: One end of the junction varies from germline; a read error may be responsible. This chain joins TRBV7-9 and TRBJ2-1; 7 nucleotides align to TRBD1. The CDR3 extends over 17 amino acids. CDR1 is SEHNR and CDR2 is FQNEAQ in the germline V gene (reference sequence). Here the CDR3 reads CTSSLSRQGLLGNEQFF. DNA of the CDR3: TGTACCAGCAGCTTAAGCCGACAGGGCCTCCTTGGGAATGAGCAGTTCTTC.

Concerning this clone: In the same sample, other DNA sequences code for this CDR3. This rearrangement joins TRBV2 to TRBJ1-1; a weak D match, TRBD1 (5 bases). V lost 1 base, J lost 1 base, and 7 bases lay in between. The CDR3 has 14 residues. Germline loops: CDR1 SNHLY, CDR2 FYNNEI. This chain's CDR3 is CASSEGTRNTEAFF. The CDR3 DNA sequence: TGTGCCAGCAGTGAAGGGACAAGGAACACTGAAGCTTTCTTT.

The chain is built from TRBV28 and TRBJ1-1; D unclear. The CDR3 length is 16 residues. V lost 7 bases to trimming and J lost 9 bases, with 27 bases between them. The V gene's germline CDR1 is MDHEN and CDR2 SYDVKM. As DNA, the CDR3 is TGTGCCAGCATCCAAATTGATGGGCCAGGTAAAGGCCAAGCTTTCTTT. Translating gives CASIQIDGPGKGQAFF. The complete variable domain, with remaining parts taken from reference TRBV28 and TRBJ1-1, reads DVKVTQSSRYLVKRTGEKVFLECVQDMDHENMFWYRQDPGLGLRLIYFSYDVKMKEKGDIPEGYSVSREKKERFSLILESASTNQTSMYLCASIQIDGPGKGQAFFGQGTRLTVV.

The CDR3 reads CASSLHSGSAQETQYF. The CDR3 bases are TGTGCCAGCAGCTTACATTCAGGGTCTGCCCAAGAGACCCAGTACTTC. This sequence joins TRBV11-2 and TRBJ2-5; possibly TRBD1 for D (5 bases). This CDR3 has 16 amino acids. Germline V gives CDR1 SGHAT, CDR2 FQNNGV. Between the trimmed V and J ends, which lost 2 bases and 1 base, there was a span of 14 bases.

The chain links TRBV5-1 to TRBJ2-5; 7 bases agree with TRBD1. Germline CDR1 reads SGHRS; CDR2 reads YFSETQ. The CDR3 consists of 14 residues. The junction had 6 bases not matched to a gene; V was cut back by 4 bases and J by 3 bases. The CDR3 region has the DNA TGCGCCAGCAGCACGATGGGGACAGAAGAGACCCAGTACTTC. The encoded protein is CASSTMGTEETQYF.

DNA for the CDR3: TGTGCCAGCAGCTTAGCGACTGGCGATGGGGATACGCAGTATTTT. Residues: CASSLATGDGDTQYF. The chain carries TRBV7-6 and TRBJ2-3, with no clear D. The V gene lost 0 bases and the J gene lost 6 bases, with 13 bases spanning the gap. This CDR3 has 15 residues. The germline gives CDR1 SGHVS, CDR2 FNYEAQ.

V is TRBV5-5 and J is TRBJ1-1; possibly TRBD1 for D (5 bases). Germline CDR1 and CDR2: SGHKS and YYEKEE (reference sequence). The CDR3 runs 13 residues. V shed 4 bases and J shed 1 base, with 8 bases lying between them. CDR3 sequence (DNA): TGTGCCAGCAGCGTTACAGGGAACACTGAAGCTTTCTTT. It encodes CASSVTGNTEAFF. Filled out from reference TRBV5-5 and TRBJ1-1, the complete variable domain reads DAGVTQSPTHLIKTRGQQVTLRCSPISGHKSVSWYQQVLGQGPQFIFQYYEKEERGRGNFPDRFSARQFPNYSSELNVNALLLGDSALYLCASSVTGNTEAFFGQGTRLTVV.

The V and J genes are TRBV6-1 and TRBJ2-1, with D unclear. This CDR3 is built from 12 residues. V lost 6 bases to trimming and J lost 5 bases, with 8 bases between them. Per the germline V gene, CDR1 is MNHNS and CDR2 is SASEGT. The CDR3 DNA follows: TGTGCCAGCAGCTGGATCCACAATGAGCAGTTCTTC. Residues: CASSWIHNEQFF.

J is TRBJ2-7 and V is TRBV10-1; D is perhaps TRBD1 (5 bases). Deletions cut 6 bases from V and 3 bases from J, with 12 bases between. The CDR3 length is 13 residues. Germline V gene sequence: CDR1 WNHNN, CDR2 SYGVQD (reference sequence). The CDR3 DNA follows: TGCGCCAGCAGCAGGGCTGCCGGCTACGAGCAGTACTTC. This translates into CASSRAAGYEQYF.

The chain carries TRBV6-5 and TRBJ2-7; 9 bases map to TRBD1. V gave up 6 bases and J gave up 0 bases; unmatched junction bases: 3. Germline V gene sequence: CDR1 MNHEY, CDR2 SVGAGI. The CDR3 consists of 14 residues. The CDR3 DNA is TGTGCCAGCAGGAAGACAGGGGGCTCCTACGAGCAGTACTTC. This sequence encodes CASRKTGGSYEQYF.

Regarding this clone: The sample carries other DNA sequences with the same CDR3. The V gene is TRBV18, the J gene TRBJ2-3; the match to TRBD2 covers 13 bases. The CDR3 loop spans 16 amino acids. CDR1 and CDR2 from the germline V gene are KGHSH and LQKENI. V shed 5 bases and J 0 bases; nucleotides not matched to a gene: 2. The CDR3 spells CASSSLAGGSTDTQYF. The CDR3 DNA reads as TGTGCCAGCTCATCACTAGCGGGAGGGAGCACAGATACGCAGTATTTT. The whole variable domain, remainder taken from reference TRBV18 and TRBJ2-3, is NAGVMQNPRHLVRRRGQEARLRCSPMKGHSHVYWYRQLPEEGLKFMVYLQKENIIDESGMPKERFSAEFPKEGPSILRIQQVVRGDSAAYFCASSSLAGGSTDTQYFGPGTRLTVL.

The chain couples TRBV5-1 to TRBJ2-1; TRBD2 might be the D (5 bases). Looked up from germline, CDR1 is SGHRS and CDR2 is YFSETQ. V was cut by 4 bases and J by 6 bases, with 17 bases left in between. This CDR3 region has 15 residues. The CDR3 DNA reads TGCGCCAGCAGCCCAGAAATTACGGGAATCAATGAGCAGTTCTTC. Residues: CASSPEITGINEQFF.

This clone was found once. The rearrangement links TRBV2 to TRBJ2-5, with 7 bases identical to TRBD2. CDR1 and CDR2 from the germline V gene are SNHLY and FYNNEI. The CDR3 has 18 amino acids. With V trimmed by 9 bases and J by 5 bases, 24 bases remained unmatched. The CDR3 DNA reads TGTGCCAGGACCCCCCTTAGGGCGGGAGTTAGGCCAAGGGAGACCCAGTACTTC. Protein sequence: CARTPLRAGVRPRETQYF.

The chain recombines TRBV5-4 with TRBJ1-2; D perhaps matches TRBD1 (5 bases). Germline loops: CDR1 SGHNT, CDR2 YYREEE (reference sequence). The CDR3 contains 11 residues. V was cut by 3 bases and J by 10 bases, with 10 bases left in between. The DNA for the CDR3 is TGTGCCAGCAGCTCTGGACATAACTACACCTTC. Its protein product is CASSSGHNYTF.

V is TRBV7-3 and J is TRBJ2-7; perhaps D is TRBD1 or TRBD2 (6 bases each). Between the trimmed V and J ends, which lost 1 base and 2 bases, there was a span of 12 bases. CDR3 length: 15 amino acids. Germline assignment: CDR1 SGHTA and CDR2 FQGTGA. The DNA for the CDR3 is TGTGCCAGCAGCTTAAGAGGAGGGGGGCCCTACGAGCAGTACTTC. This translates into CASSLRGGGPYEQYF.

The V and J genes are TRBV30 and TRBJ1-2, with unresolved D. Trimming removed 5 bases from V and 2 bases from J, with 6 bases in between. CDR1 and CDR2 from the germline V gene are GTSNPN and SVGIG (reference sequence). This CDR3 comprises 11 residues. The CDR3: CAWATNYGYTF. CDR3 nucleotides: TGTGCCTGGGCTACAAACTATGGCTACACCTTC.

The chain has TRBV6-5 and TRBJ1-1, with TRBD1 matching 9 bases. This CDR3 contains 15 residues. V dropped 5 bases and J dropped 1; count of bases not matched to a gene: 5. The germline CDR1 and CDR2 sequences are MNHEY and SVGAGI. Written as DNA, the CDR3 is TGTGCCAGCAGTCCACAGGGGGCGCGGAACACTGAAGCTTTCTTT. This sequence encodes CASSPQGARNTEAFF.

This clone was detected once. The rearrangement uses TRBV27 and TRBJ2-5, with D maybe TRBD2 (6 bases). CDR3 length equals 15 residues. Trimming took 0 bases from V and 7 from J, leaving 15 bases between them. Germline V gene sequence: CDR1 MNHEY, CDR2 SMNVEV (reference sequence). This CDR3 reads CASSLSGRGQRTQYF. CDR3 DNA: TGTGCCAGCAGTTTATCGGGGCGGGGCCAGCGGACCCAGTACTTC.

The genes are TRBV9 and TRBJ2-5, with D possibly TRBD2 on 6 matching bases. The germline V gene has CDR1 SGDLS and CDR2 YYNGEE. The CDR3 has 14 amino acids. Trimming shortened V by 0 bases and J by 3 bases, and 9 bases separated the two germline ends. The CDR3 reads CASSVDGGKETQYF. Here the CDR3 DNA reads TGTGCCAGCAGCGTAGATGGCGGGAAAGAGACCCAGTACTTC.

This chain links TRBV18 with TRBJ1-1; D perhaps matches TRBD1 (6 bases). Per germline, CDR1 KGHSH and CDR2 LQKENI. The V gene lost 0 bases and the J gene lost 0 bases, with 11 bases spanning the gap. This CDR3 is built from 16 residues. The CDR3 nucleotides read TGTGCCAGCTCACCACCGGGAGGGGGAATGAACACTGAAGCTTTCTTT. Amino acids: CASSPPGGGMNTEAFF.

The genes are TRBV29-1 and TRBJ2-1; the match to TRBD2 covers 13 bases. The germline CDR1 and CDR2 sequences are SQVTM and ANQGSEA. This CDR3 is 14 amino acids long. The V gene end was trimmed by 6 bases and the J gene end by 12 bases; junction bases not matched to a gene: 11. CDR3 region: CSVFGLAGEKRQFF. The CDR3 coding sequence is TGCAGCGTCTTCGGACTAGCGGGAGAAAAGCGGCAGTTCTTC.